This T cell receptor beta chain was retrieved from a study of blood T cell repertoires in COVID-19. Turning to the study itself: Sites in the United States, Italy and Spain provided acute and convalescent COVID-19 samples. The analysed material was cDNA or gDNA that came from T cells, B-cell-depleted T cells, or PBMCs.

TCRdb's table, derived via immunoSEQ multiplex PCR, lists solely in-frame clones and lacks some. The sample lists more than 200,000 clones, about 89% occurring once. The study recruited people aged roughly 18 to 100 years across approximately 24 US areas. The study counted Cohort 3 donors as recovered given two negative PCRs, clearance, or symptom resolution. The trim removed 0 bases at V and 7 bases at J, leaving 9 bases unmatched. From germline, CDR1 is SGDLS and CDR2 YYNGEE. This CDR3 has 16 amino acids. The sample was PBMCs or T cells enriched from blood (not recorded which). The receptor comes from a woman in her 30s who had recovered from COVID-19. V usage is TRBV9 and J usage is TRBJ2-1, with TRBD2 matching 8 bases. CDR3 DNA: TGTGCCAGCAGCGTAGTAGCCGCTAGCGGGCTGAATGAGCAGTTCTTC. Its translation is CASSVVAASGLNEQFF. The full variable domain, its missing parts supplied by reference TRBV9 and TRBJ2-1, is DSGVTQTPKHLITATGQRVTLRCSPRSGDLSVYWYQQSLDQGLQFLIQYYNGEERAKGNILERFSAQQFPDLHSELNLSSLELGDSALYFCASSVVAASGLNEQFFGPGTRLTVL.